This T cell receptor beta chain was documented in a study of identical twins. This CDR3 contains 16 residues. Between the trimmed V and J ends, which lost 1 base and 1 base, there was a span of 13 bases. The germline V gene encodes CDR1 LNHNV and CDR2 YYDKDF (reference sequence). On this clonotype itself: No antigen is known for it.

Study observations and caveats: Cord blood beta clonotypes present at high abundance carried fewer insertions; no such pattern appeared in memory repertoires.

Via MiXCR, TCRdb re-called the 5' RACE reads, giving one row per CDR3 protein. The sample includes about 520,000 distinct CDR3 sequences, about 20% of them seen just once. These records were also assigned to another study, of T cells expressing NK-cell markers. That publication notes: Investigators obtained TCR beta repertoires from sorted CD3+CD56+NKG2C+, CD3+CD56+NKG2C- and CD3+CD56-NKG2C+ T cells.

The clonotype comes from a woman between 18 and 30 years old in good health. Material for sequencing was CD4+ T cells sorted from blood. V gene TRBV15 combines with J gene TRBJ2-5; D perhaps matches TRBD2 (6 bases). CDR3 in amino acids: CATSRGPSRGQETQYF. The DNA for the CDR3 is TGTGCCACCAGCAGAGGTCCCTCGCGGGGCCAAGAGACCCAGTACTTC.